This TCR beta chain was captured in a study of Ad26.COV2.S vaccination and SARS-CoV-2 variants. Per germline, CDR1 LGHNA and CDR2 YSLEER. Trimming stripped 1 base from V and 5 bases from J, with 9 bases between. The CDR3 runs to 15 residues. Assay: immunoSEQ multiplex PCR; the TCRdb copy retains only in-frame clones and omits some. The sample comprises about 330,000 clones, roughly 88% of which are singletons, and roughly 6% rests with the top ten. The treatment is: around 19 received Ad26.COV2.S at low or high dose, single or two shots; about 5 received placebo; per-sample allocation not given. Day 63 after the first injection of vaccine or placebo was the sampling time.

The receptor was isolated from a person aged 18-60 years who received the Ad26.COV2.S COVID-19 vaccine or a placebo. The chain uses TRBV4-3 and TRBJ1-6; D remains unclear. The sample was peripheral blood, taken in a trial of Ad26.COV2.S vaccine versus placebo. CDR3 sequence (DNA): TGCGCCAGCAGCCAAGGAAGTGGGGATAATTCACCCCTCCACTTT. Translating it yields CASSQGSGDNSPLHF.